The 8 T cell receptor beta chains listed next were all sequenced from one sample in a study of tumor and adjacent non-tumor tissue in lung cancer. Three rounds of nested PCR, following a modified ARM-PCR protocol, produced the TCRbeta library. TCRdb re-called the multiplex PCR reads through MiXCR, storing one row per CDR3 protein. The sample includes some 77,000 distinct CDR3 sequences, around 70% of them seen just once. The template was RNA from unsorted bulk tissue. Sequences were obtained from lung tumor tissue. The source of these receptors is a woman in her 70s with non-small cell lung cancer.

The chain is built from TRBV20-1 and TRBJ2-5; D is perhaps TRBD2 (6 bases). Germline assignment: CDR1 DFQATT and CDR2 SNEGSKA (reference sequence). The CDR3 is made up of 15 amino acids. This CDR3 reads CSTKPAMAGSETQYF. The CDR3 DNA follows: TGCAGCACTAAGCCGGCCATGGCGGGAAGTGAGACCCAGTACTTC.

V gene TRBV30 combines with J gene TRBJ2-5; 10 bases are shared with TRBD2. From germline, CDR1 is GTSNPN and CDR2 SVGIG (reference sequence). The trim removed 8 bases at V and 4 bases at J, leaving 10 bases unmatched. This CDR3 is 14 amino acids long. CDR3 sequence (DNA): TGTGCCGGAACCAAGCGGGAGGGCCGAGAGACCCAGTACTTC. This sequence encodes CAGTKREGRETQYF.

A note on this clonotype: The junction departs from germline at one end; a sequencing error may be responsible. The rearrangement links TRBV6-5 to TRBJ2-7; 9 nucleotides align to TRBD1. Germline V gene sequence: CDR1 MNHEY, CDR2 SVGAGI. This CDR3 comprises 15 residues. The DNA for the CDR3 is TGTGCCAGCAGACCACGGGACAGGGCTTCCTACCAGCAGTACTTC. This encodes CASRPRDRASYQQYF.

Regarding this clonotype: Mismatch with germline at one junction end may stem from a read error. This chain links TRBV6-5 with TRBJ2-5, with unresolved D. CDR1 and CDR2 from the germline V gene are MNHEY and SVGAGI. The CDR3 covers 16 residues. The DNA for the CDR3 is TGTGCCAGCAGTTATCCCGAAAGAGAGGAAGAGGAGACTCAGTACTTC. Protein product: CASSYPEREEEETQYF.

CDR3 sequence: CCAQKGARNNEQFF. CDR3 nucleotides: TGCTGCGCACAAAAGGGGGCTAGAAATAATGAGCAGTTCTTC. This chain links TRBV29-1 with TRBJ2-1; 7 nucleotides line up with TRBD1. The germline CDR1 and CDR2 sequences are SQVTM and ANQGSEA. The CDR3 runs 14 residues.

In regard to this clonotype: The junction departs from germline at one end; a sequencing error may be responsible. The chain has TRBV4-1 and TRBJ1-2; 9 nucleotides align to TRBD1. From germline, CDR1 is MGHRA and CDR2 YSYEKL. The CDR3 covers 15 residues. CDR3 amino acids: CANSQARTGVYGYTF. The CDR3 nucleotides read TGCGCCAACAGCCAGGCCAGGACAGGGGTCTATGGCTACACCTTC.

This clonotype was counted ten times or more. The CDR3 DNA is TGTGCCAGCAGCTTATCGGTGCGGGACAATGAGCAGTTCTTC. Amino acids: CASSLSVRDNEQFF. This rearrangement joins TRBV7-6 to TRBJ2-1; tentatively, D is TRBD2 (5 bases). Germline assignment: CDR1 SGHVS and CDR2 FNYEAQ. CDR3 length equals 14 residues. Trimming cost V 2 bases and J 5 bases, with 10 bases left between them. The variable domain in full, with the rest retrieved from reference TRBV7-6 and TRBJ2-1, is GAGVSQSPRYKVTKRGQDVALRCDPISGHVSLYWYRQALGQGPEFLTYFNYEAQQDKSGLPNDRFSAERPEGSISTLTIQRTEQRDSAMYRCASSLSVRDNEQFFGPGTRLTVL.

In this sample, this clonotype turned up many times. This sequence joins TRBV28 and TRBJ2-7, with a weak D call TRBD2 (5 bases). The V gene lost 5 bases and the J gene lost 4 bases, with 15 bases spanning the gap. CDR1 is MDHEN and CDR2 is SYDVKM in the germline V gene. The length of the CDR3 is 14 residues. Here the CDR3 DNA reads TGTGCCAGCAGTCCGCGCGAGCGGAGATACGAGCAGTACTTC. It specifies CASSPRERRYEQYF.